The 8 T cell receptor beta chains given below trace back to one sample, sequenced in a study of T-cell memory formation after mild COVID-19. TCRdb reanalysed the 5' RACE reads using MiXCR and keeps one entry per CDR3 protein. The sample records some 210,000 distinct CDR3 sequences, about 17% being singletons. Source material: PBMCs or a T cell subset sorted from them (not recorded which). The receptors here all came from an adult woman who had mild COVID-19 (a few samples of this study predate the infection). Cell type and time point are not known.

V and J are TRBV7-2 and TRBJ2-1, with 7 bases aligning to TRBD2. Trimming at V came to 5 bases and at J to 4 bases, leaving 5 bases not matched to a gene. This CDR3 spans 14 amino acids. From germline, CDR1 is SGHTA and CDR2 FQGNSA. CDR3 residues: CASSVPGGYNEQFF. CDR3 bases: TGTGCCAGCAGCGTACCCGGGGGGTACAATGAGCAGTTCTTC.

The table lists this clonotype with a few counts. In DNA, the CDR3 is TGTGCCAGCAGTTTGTGGGAGGCGGGACAGGGTCACGATACGCAGTATTTT. Translating it yields CASSLWEAGQGHDTQYF. The J gene is TRBJ2-3, the V gene TRBV12-3 or TRBV12-4; 9 nucleotides align to TRBD1. This CDR3 is 17 amino acids long. V shed 3 bases and J 6 bases; nucleotides not matched to a gene: 13.

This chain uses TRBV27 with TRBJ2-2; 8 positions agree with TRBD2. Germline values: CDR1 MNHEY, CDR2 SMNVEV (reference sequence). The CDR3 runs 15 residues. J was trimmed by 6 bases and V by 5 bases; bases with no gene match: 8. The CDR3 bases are TGTGCCAGCAGTGGGACCGCGGGGGGTTCCGGGGAGCTGTTTTTT. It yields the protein CASSGTAGGSGELFF.

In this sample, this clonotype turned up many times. CDR3 DNA sequence: TGCAGTGCCAAGGACAGTTTCAACACTGAAGCTTTCTTT. Translated, it gives CSAKDSFNTEAFF. The V and J genes are TRBV20-1 and TRBJ1-1; D may be TRBD1 (6 bases). V lost 6 bases and J lost 2, with 13 bases in between. This CDR3 spans 13 amino acids. Germline-derived CDR1 and CDR2 are DFQATT and SNEGSKA (reference sequence).

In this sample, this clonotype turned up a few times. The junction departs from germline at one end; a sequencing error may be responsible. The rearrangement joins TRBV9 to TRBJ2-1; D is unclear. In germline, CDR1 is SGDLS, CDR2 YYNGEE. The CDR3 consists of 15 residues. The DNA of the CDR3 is TGTGCCAGCAGCGTATCCGGGCCCTCCTACACTGAGCAGTTCTTC. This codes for CASSVSGPSYTEQFF. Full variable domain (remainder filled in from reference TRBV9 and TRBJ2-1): DSGVTQTPKHLITATGQRVTLRCSPRSGDLSVYWYQQSLDQGLQFLIQYYNGEERAKGNILERFSAQQFPDLHSELNLSSLELGDSALYFCASSVSGPSYTEQFFGPGTRLTVL.

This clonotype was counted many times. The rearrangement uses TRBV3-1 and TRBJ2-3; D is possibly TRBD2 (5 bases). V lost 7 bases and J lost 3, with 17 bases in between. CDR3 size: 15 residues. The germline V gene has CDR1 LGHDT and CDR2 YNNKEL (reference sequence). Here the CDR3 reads CASTPGRVITDTQYF. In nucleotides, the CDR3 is TGTGCCAGCACTCCCGGGCGGGTTATAACAGATACGCAGTATTTT.

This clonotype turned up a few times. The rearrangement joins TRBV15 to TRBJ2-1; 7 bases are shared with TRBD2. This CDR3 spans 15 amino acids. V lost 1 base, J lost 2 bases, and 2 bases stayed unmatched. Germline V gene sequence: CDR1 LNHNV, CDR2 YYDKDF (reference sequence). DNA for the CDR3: TGTGCCACCAGCAGAGGTGGGAGGGCCTACAATGAGCAGTTCTTC. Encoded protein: CATSRGGRAYNEQFF.

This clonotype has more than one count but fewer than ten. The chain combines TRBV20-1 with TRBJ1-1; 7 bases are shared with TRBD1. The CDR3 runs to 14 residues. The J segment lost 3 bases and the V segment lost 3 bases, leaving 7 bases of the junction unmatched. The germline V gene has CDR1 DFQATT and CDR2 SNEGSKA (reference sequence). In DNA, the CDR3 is TGCAGTGCTAGGCGTGGTCAGGGGGACACTGAAGCTTTCTTT. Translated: CSARRGQGDTEAFF.